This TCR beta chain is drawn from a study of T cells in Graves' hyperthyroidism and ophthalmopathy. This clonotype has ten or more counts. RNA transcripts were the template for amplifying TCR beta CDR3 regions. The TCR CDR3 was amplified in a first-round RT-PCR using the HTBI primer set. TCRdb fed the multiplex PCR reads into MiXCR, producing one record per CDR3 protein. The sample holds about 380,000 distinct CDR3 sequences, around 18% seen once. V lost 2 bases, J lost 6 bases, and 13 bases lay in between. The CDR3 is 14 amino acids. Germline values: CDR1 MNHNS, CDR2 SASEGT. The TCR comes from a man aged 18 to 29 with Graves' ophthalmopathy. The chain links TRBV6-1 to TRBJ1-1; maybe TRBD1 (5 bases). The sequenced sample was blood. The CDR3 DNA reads TGTGCCAGCAGTGAATTTGGGGGGAGGGCTGAAGCTTTCTTT. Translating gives CASSEFGGRAEAFF.